This TCR beta chain stems from a study of HIV-infected patients and healthy controls. This clonotype has at least ten counts. A single record per CDR3 protein comes from TCRdb applying MiXCR to the 5' RACE reads. The sample holds 18,000 or so distinct CDR3 sequences, roughly 18% seen once. The sample was CD8+ T cells from blood. The origin of this receptor is a human donor in good health.

In DNA form, the CDR3 reads TGTGCCAGCTCCCCCGACAGGGAAGATGGAGCTTTCTTT. Amino acid sequence: CASSPDREDGAFF. The J gene is TRBJ1-1, the V gene TRBV9, with 7 bases fitting TRBD1. The V segment lost 7 bases and the J segment 10 bases; nucleotides outside the gene matches: 13. Germline V gene lookup returns CDR1 SGDLS and CDR2 YYNGEE. The CDR3 is 13 residues long.